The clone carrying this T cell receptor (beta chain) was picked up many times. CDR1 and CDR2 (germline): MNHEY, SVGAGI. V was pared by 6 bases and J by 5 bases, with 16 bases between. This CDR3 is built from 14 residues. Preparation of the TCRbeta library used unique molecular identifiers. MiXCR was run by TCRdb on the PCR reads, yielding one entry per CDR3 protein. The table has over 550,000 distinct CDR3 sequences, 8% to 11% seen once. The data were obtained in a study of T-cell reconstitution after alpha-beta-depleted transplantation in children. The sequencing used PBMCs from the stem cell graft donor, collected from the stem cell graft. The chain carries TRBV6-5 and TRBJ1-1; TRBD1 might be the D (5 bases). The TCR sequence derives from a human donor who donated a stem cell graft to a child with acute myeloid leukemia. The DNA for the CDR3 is TGTGCCAGCAGGACGGGGGAGGGAGAGACTGAAGCTTTCTTT. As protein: CASRTGEGETEAFF.